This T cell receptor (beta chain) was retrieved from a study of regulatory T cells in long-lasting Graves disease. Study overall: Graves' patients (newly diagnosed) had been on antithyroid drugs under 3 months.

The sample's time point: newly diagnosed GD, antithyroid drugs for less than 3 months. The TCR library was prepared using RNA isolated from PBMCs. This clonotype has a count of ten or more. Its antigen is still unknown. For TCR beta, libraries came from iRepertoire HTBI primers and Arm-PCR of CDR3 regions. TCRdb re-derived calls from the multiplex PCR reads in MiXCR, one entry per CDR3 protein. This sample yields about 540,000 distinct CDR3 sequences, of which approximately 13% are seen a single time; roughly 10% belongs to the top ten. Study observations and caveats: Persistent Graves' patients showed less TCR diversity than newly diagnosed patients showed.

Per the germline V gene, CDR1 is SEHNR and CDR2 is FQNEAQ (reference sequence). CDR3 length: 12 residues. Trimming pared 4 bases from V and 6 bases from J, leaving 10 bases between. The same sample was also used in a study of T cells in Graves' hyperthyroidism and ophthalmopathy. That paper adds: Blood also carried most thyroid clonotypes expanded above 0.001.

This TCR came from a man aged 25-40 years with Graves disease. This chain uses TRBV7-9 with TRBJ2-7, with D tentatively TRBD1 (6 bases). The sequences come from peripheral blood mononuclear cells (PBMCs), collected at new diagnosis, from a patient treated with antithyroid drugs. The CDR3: CASSSGQIEQYF. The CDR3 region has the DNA TGTGCCAGCAGCTCCGGACAGATCGAGCAGTACTTC. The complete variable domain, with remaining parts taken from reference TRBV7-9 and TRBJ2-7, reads DTGVSQNPRHKITKRGQNVTFRCDPISEHNRLYWYRQTLGQGPEFLTYFQNEAQLEKSRLLSDRFSAERPKGSFSTLEIQRTEQGDSAMYLCASSSGQIEQYFGPGTRLTVT.